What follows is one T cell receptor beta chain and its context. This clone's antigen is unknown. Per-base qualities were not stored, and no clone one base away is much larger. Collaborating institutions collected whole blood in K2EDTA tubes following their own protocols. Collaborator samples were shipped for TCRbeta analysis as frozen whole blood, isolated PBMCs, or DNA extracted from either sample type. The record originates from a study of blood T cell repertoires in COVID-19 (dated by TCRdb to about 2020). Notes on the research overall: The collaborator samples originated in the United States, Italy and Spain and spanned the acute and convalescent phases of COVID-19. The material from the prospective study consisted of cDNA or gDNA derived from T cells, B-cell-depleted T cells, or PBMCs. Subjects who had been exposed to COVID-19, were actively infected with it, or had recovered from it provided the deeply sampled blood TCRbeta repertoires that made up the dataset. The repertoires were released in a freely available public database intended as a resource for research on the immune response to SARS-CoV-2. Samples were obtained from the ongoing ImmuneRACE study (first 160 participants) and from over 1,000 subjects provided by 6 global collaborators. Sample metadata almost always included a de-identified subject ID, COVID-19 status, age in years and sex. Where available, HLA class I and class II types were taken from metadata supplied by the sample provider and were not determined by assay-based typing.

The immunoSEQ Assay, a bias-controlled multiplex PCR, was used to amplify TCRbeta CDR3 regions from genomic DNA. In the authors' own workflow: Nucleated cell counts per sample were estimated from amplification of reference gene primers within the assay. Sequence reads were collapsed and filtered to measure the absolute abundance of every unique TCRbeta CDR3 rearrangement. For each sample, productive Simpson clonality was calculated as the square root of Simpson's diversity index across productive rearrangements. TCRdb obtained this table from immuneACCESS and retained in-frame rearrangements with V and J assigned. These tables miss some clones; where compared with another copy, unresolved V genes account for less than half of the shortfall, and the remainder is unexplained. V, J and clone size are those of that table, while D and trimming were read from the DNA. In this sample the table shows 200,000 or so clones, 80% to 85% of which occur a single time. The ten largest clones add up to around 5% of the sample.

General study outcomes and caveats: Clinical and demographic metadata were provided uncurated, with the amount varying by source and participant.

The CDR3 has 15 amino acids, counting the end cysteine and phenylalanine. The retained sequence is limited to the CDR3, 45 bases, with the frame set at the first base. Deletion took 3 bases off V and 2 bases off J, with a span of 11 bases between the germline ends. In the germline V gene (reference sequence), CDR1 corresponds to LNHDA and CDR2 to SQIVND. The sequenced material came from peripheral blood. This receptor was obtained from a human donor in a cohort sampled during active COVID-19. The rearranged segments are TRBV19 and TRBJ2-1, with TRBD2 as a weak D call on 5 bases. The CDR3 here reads CASSMWRVAYNEQFF. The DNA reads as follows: TGTGCCAGTAGTATGTGGCGGGTGGCCTACAATGAGCAGTTCTTC.